The rows below give T cell receptor beta chains drawn from one sample of a study of T cell responses to AZD1222 COVID-19 vaccine. Here immunoSEQ multiplex PCR was the method, and the copy in TCRdb shows in-frame clones only, minus some. Among over 150,000 clones listed, 90% were seen once. The specimen was peripheral blood, collected on day 0 of AZD1222 vaccination. The receptors stem from an adult in good health. Both conserved end residues are part of each CDR3. The order of the fields is CDR3 protein, CDR3 DNA, J gene, D gene, clone size, V gene. A D gene is named only where the DNA matches it firmly. A row's size may be missing; if present it is once, few, many or a size class.

CDR3 protein: CASCLASGGHTDTQYF
CDR3 DNA: TGTGCCAGCTGTTTGGCTAGCGGGGGACACACAGATACGCAGTATTTT
J gene: TRBJ2-3
D gene: TRBD2
clone size: NA
V gene: TRBV3-1/TRBV3-2

CDR3 protein: CASSPEGRNTEAFF
CDR3 DNA: TGCGCCAGCAGTCCTGAGGGGCGGAACACTGAAGCTTTCTTT
J gene: TRBJ1-1
D gene: NA
clone size: NA
V gene: TRBV5-1

CDR3 protein: CASSLQGRGAGQPQHF
CDR3 DNA: TGTGCCAGCAGCTTGCAGGGGCGAGGAGCGGGGCAGCCCCAGCATTTT
J gene: TRBJ1-5
D gene: NA
clone size: once
V gene: TRBV7-2

CDR3 protein: CASRGQGYYGYTF
CDR3 DNA: TGTGCCAGCAGGGGACAGGGATACTATGGCTACACCTTC
J gene: TRBJ1-2
D gene: TRBD1
clone size: NA
V gene: TRBV7-2

CDR3 protein: CASSLGWVTEAFF
CDR3 DNA: TGTGCCAGCAGCTTAGGATGGGTTACTGAAGCTTTCTTT
J gene: TRBJ1-1
D gene: NA
clone size: NA
V gene: TRBV7-2

CDR3 protein: CASRPGTASYEQYF
CDR3 DNA: TGTGCCAGCAGGCCCGGGACAGCCTCCTACGAGCAGTACTTC
J gene: TRBJ2-7
D gene: TRBD1
clone size: NA
V gene: TRBV25-1

CDR3 protein: CRVDGVGGGRDEQFF
CDR3 DNA: TGCCGCGTTGACGGGGTGGGGGGGGGCCGGGATGAGCAGTTCTTC
J gene: TRBJ2-1
D gene: NA
clone size: NA
V gene: TRBV29-1

CDR3 protein: CASSPINRGTNEKLFF
CDR3 DNA: TGTGCCAGCTCACCAATTAACAGGGGGACTAATGAAAAACTGTTTTTT
J gene: TRBJ1-4
D gene: TRBD1
clone size: NA
V gene: TRBV18

CDR3 protein: CASSLETGFAEAFF
CDR3 DNA: TGTGCCAGCAGCTTGGAAACAGGGTTTGCTGAAGCTTTCTTT
J gene: TRBJ1-1
D gene: NA
clone size: NA
V gene: TRBV5-8

CDR3 protein: CSVGASGGARYEQYF
CDR3 DNA: TGCAGCGTTGGGGCTAGCGGGGGGGCACGGTACGAGCAGTACTTC
J gene: TRBJ2-7
D gene: TRBD2
clone size: NA
V gene: TRBV29-1

CDR3 protein: CASSYKGPQETQYF
CDR3 DNA: TGTGCCAGCAGTTACAAGGGGCCCCAAGAGACCCAGTACTTC
J gene: TRBJ2-5
D gene: NA
clone size: NA
V gene: TRBV6-5

CDR3 protein: CASSYSTGGGTEAFF
CDR3 DNA: TGTGCCAGCAGTTACTCGACGGGGGGCGGCACTGAAGCTTTCTTT
J gene: TRBJ1-1
D gene: NA
clone size: NA
V gene: TRBV6-2/TRBV6-3

CDR3 protein: CASSLLYREETQYF
CDR3 DNA: TGTGCCAGCAGCTTGCTGTACAGGGAGGAGACCCAGTACTTC
J gene: TRBJ2-5
D gene: NA
clone size: NA
V gene: TRBV5-6

CDR3 protein: CASSYGGGHANEQFF
CDR3 DNA: TGTGCCAGCAGTTACGGGGGGGGGCACGCCAATGAGCAGTTCTTC
J gene: TRBJ2-1
D gene: NA
clone size: NA
V gene: TRBV6-2/TRBV6-3

CDR3 protein: CASSRGTAYNEQFF
CDR3 DNA: TGTGCCAGCAGCCGCGGGACAGCGTACAATGAGCAGTTCTTC
J gene: TRBJ2-1
D gene: NA
clone size: NA
V gene: TRBV3-1/TRBV3-2

CDR3 protein: CASSSLGLAGDRNEQFF
CDR3 DNA: TGTGCCAGCAGCTCGCTGGGACTAGCGGGGGATCGGAATGAGCAGTTCTTC
J gene: TRBJ2-1
D gene: TRBD2
clone size: NA
V gene: TRBV7-3

CDR3 protein: CASRGAVAGGEQFF
CDR3 DNA: TGTGCCAGCAGGGGGGCGGTAGCGGGAGGAGAGCAGTTCTTC
J gene: TRBJ2-1
D gene: TRBD2
clone size: NA
V gene: TRBV7-2

CDR3 protein: CASSWGQGVNTIYF
CDR3 DNA: TGTGCCAGCAGCTGGGGACAGGGGGTAAACACCATATATTTT
J gene: TRBJ1-3
D gene: TRBD1
clone size: NA
V gene: TRBV3-1/TRBV3-2

CDR3 protein: CASSSQAPPRPWGQYF
CDR3 DNA: TGTGCCAGCAGTTCTCAGGCACCCCCCCGACCCTGGGGGCAGTACTTC
J gene: TRBJ2-7
D gene: NA
clone size: NA
V gene: TRBV27

CDR3 protein: CASSLSGGAGELFF
CDR3 DNA: TGTGCCAGCAGTTTATCGGGGGGTGCCGGGGAGCTGTTTTTT
J gene: TRBJ2-2
D gene: NA
clone size: once
V gene: TRBV27

CDR3 protein: CAISLRAADTEAFF
CDR3 DNA: TGTGCCATCAGTCTGCGGGCCGCGGACACTGAAGCTTTCTTT
J gene: TRBJ1-1
D gene: NA
clone size: NA
V gene: TRBV10-3

CDR3 protein: CASSQRPTGDTEAFF
CDR3 DNA: TGTGCCAGCAGCCAAAGACCTACAGGGGACACTGAAGCTTTCTTT
J gene: TRBJ1-1
D gene: TRBD1
clone size: NA
V gene: TRBV4-2

CDR3 protein: CASSLVLAGGNNEQFF
CDR3 DNA: TGTGCCAGCAGCTTAGTACTAGCGGGGGGAAACAATGAGCAGTTCTTC
J gene: TRBJ2-1
D gene: TRBD2
clone size: NA
V gene: TRBV7-8

CDR3 protein: CASESSYNSPLHF
CDR3 DNA: TGTGCCAGCGAAAGCTCCTATAATTCACCCCTCCACTTT
J gene: TRBJ1-6
D gene: NA
clone size: few
V gene: TRBV19

CDR3 protein: CASSLVHGTGGGNTIYF
CDR3 DNA: TGTGCCAGCAGCTTAGTTCATGGGACAGGGGGCGGAAACACCATATATTTT
J gene: TRBJ1-3
D gene: TRBD1
clone size: NA
V gene: TRBV7-2

CDR3 protein: CASSRRGADQPQHF
CDR3 DNA: TGTGCCAGCAGCCGTCGGGGGGCTGATCAGCCCCAGCATTTT
J gene: TRBJ1-5
D gene: NA
clone size: few
V gene: TRBV11-2

CDR3 protein: CASTRDTQETQYF
CDR3 DNA: TGTGCCAGCACCCGGGACACTCAAGAGACCCAGTACTTC
J gene: TRBJ2-5
D gene: NA
clone size: once
V gene: TRBV11-2

CDR3 protein: CAISGTNYGYTF
CDR3 DNA: TGTGCCATCAGTGGGACTAACTATGGCTACACCTTC
J gene: TRBJ1-2
D gene: NA
clone size: NA
V gene: TRBV10-3

CDR3 protein: CASSYSRRVSGNTIYF
CDR3 DNA: TGTGCCAGCAGTTACTCGAGGCGTGTCTCTGGAAACACCATATATTTT
J gene: TRBJ1-3
D gene: NA
clone size: NA
V gene: TRBV6-6

CDR3 protein: CASSSGTSGSYEQYF
CDR3 DNA: TGTGCCAGCAGCTCCGGGACTAGCGGTTCCTACGAGCAGTACTTC
J gene: TRBJ2-7
D gene: TRBD2
clone size: NA
V gene: TRBV11-2

CDR3 protein: CASSQDRGGASYEQYF
CDR3 DNA: TGTGCCAGCAGCCAAGATCGTGGGGGGGCCTCCTACGAGCAGTACTTC
J gene: TRBJ2-7
D gene: NA
clone size: NA
V gene: TRBV3-1/TRBV3-2

CDR3 protein: CASSHRTSGPGELFF
CDR3 DNA: TGTGCCAGCAGCCATCGGACTAGCGGGCCCGGGGAGCTGTTTTTT
J gene: TRBJ2-2
D gene: TRBD2
clone size: NA
V gene: TRBV7-8

CDR3 protein: CASSEQGANTEAFF
CDR3 DNA: TGTGCCAGCAGTGAGCAGGGAGCGAACACTGAAGCTTTCTTT
J gene: TRBJ1-1
D gene: NA
clone size: NA
V gene: TRBV6-4

CDR3 protein: CASNAGQGVNSPLHF
CDR3 DNA: TGTGCCAGCAACGCAGGACAGGGGGTTAATTCACCCCTCCACTTT
J gene: TRBJ1-6
D gene: TRBD1
clone size: NA
V gene: TRBV9

CDR3 protein: CASSQWGQGSNSEQYF
CDR3 DNA: TGCGCCAGCAGCCAATGGGGACAGGGTTCTAACTCCGAGCAGTACTTC
J gene: TRBJ2-7
D gene: TRBD1
clone size: NA
V gene: TRBV4-1

CDR3 protein: CASSSENIQYF
CDR3 DNA: TGTGCCAGCAGTTCTGAGAACATTCAGTACTTC
J gene: TRBJ2-4
D gene: NA
clone size: NA
V gene: TRBV6-6

CDR3 protein: CASSQPSAMNTEAFF
CDR3 DNA: TGTGCCAGCAGCCAACCGTCAGCTATGAACACTGAAGCTTTCTTT
J gene: TRBJ1-1
D gene: NA
clone size: few
V gene: TRBV4-2

CDR3 protein: CASSLAVVYYEQYF
CDR3 DNA: TGTGCCAGCAGCTTAGCGGTGGTGTATTACGAGCAGTACTTC
J gene: TRBJ2-7
D gene: NA
clone size: NA
V gene: TRBV11-1

CDR3 protein: CASSLGRDGNTIYF
CDR3 DNA: TGCGCCAGCAGCTTGGGTCGGGATGGAAACACCATATATTTT
J gene: TRBJ1-3
D gene: NA
clone size: once
V gene: TRBV5-1

CDR3 protein: CASTPARAGGLETQYF
CDR3 DNA: TGTGCCAGCACCCCGGCCAGGGCGGGGGGGCTCGAGACCCAGTACTTC
J gene: TRBJ2-5
D gene: TRBD2
clone size: once
V gene: TRBV3-1/TRBV3-2

CDR3 protein: CASSLRQGNYGYTF
CDR3 DNA: TGTGCCAGCAGCCTGCGACAGGGAAACTATGGCTACACCTTC
J gene: TRBJ1-2
D gene: TRBD1
clone size: NA
V gene: TRBV3-1/TRBV3-2

CDR3 protein: CASSSLQGGNSPLHF
CDR3 DNA: TGTGCCAGCAGCTCACTACAGGGTGGGAATTCACCCCTCCACTTT
J gene: TRBJ1-6
D gene: NA
clone size: NA
V gene: TRBV6-6

CDR3 protein: CASSEDGAYNSPLHF
CDR3 DNA: TGTGCCAGCAGCGAGGACGGAGCCTATAATTCACCCCTCCACTTT
J gene: TRBJ1-6
D gene: NA
clone size: NA
V gene: TRBV9

CDR3 protein: CASSHPVRQGAGELFF
CDR3 DNA: TGTGCCAGCAGTCACCCGGTCCGACAGGGCGCCGGGGAGCTGTTTTTT
J gene: TRBJ2-2
D gene: TRBD1
clone size: once
V gene: TRBV27

CDR3 protein: CASILDGFNQPQHF
CDR3 DNA: TGTGCCAGCATTTTAGACGGATTCAATCAGCCCCAGCATTTT
J gene: TRBJ1-5
D gene: NA
clone size: NA
V gene: TRBV2

CDR3 protein: CASSPTVPGQGYNEQFF
CDR3 DNA: TGTGCCAGCAGCCCGACCGTTCCGGGACAGGGCTACAATGAGCAGTTCTTC
J gene: TRBJ2-1
D gene: TRBD1
clone size: NA
V gene: TRBV7-3

CDR3 protein: CASSYSGVRTDTQYF
CDR3 DNA: TGTGCCAGCAGTTACTCAGGGGTTAGAACAGATACGCAGTATTTT
J gene: TRBJ2-3
D gene: NA
clone size: NA
V gene: TRBV6-5

CDR3 protein: CASSLIGESRLPETQYF
CDR3 DNA: TGTGCCAGCAGCTTAATTGGGGAAAGTCGGCTCCCAGAGACCCAGTACTTC
J gene: TRBJ2-5
D gene: NA
clone size: NA
V gene: TRBV7-2

CDR3 protein: CASSRAGGTGELFF
CDR3 DNA: TGTGCCAGCAGCCGCGCGGGGGGCACCGGGGAGCTGTTTTTT
J gene: TRBJ2-2
D gene: TRBD2
clone size: few
V gene: TRBV3-1/TRBV3-2

CDR3 protein: CASSYSTGGGDTQYF
CDR3 DNA: TGTGCCAGCAGTTACTCAACCGGGGGTGGAGATACGCAGTATTTT
J gene: TRBJ2-3
D gene: NA
clone size: NA
V gene: TRBV6-2/TRBV6-3

CDR3 protein: CASGYGGRETQYF
CDR3 DNA: TGTGCCAGCGGATATGGAGGGCGAGAGACCCAGTACTTC
J gene: TRBJ2-5
D gene: NA
clone size: NA
V gene: TRBV7-3

CDR3 protein: CASSSRDRATGNTIYF
CDR3 DNA: TGTGCCAGTAGCAGCCGGGACAGGGCAACTGGAAACACCATATATTTT
J gene: TRBJ1-3
D gene: TRBD1
clone size: NA
V gene: TRBV19

CDR3 protein: CASSPVRALETQYF
CDR3 DNA: TGTGCCAGCAGCCCAGTCAGGGCGCTAGAGACCCAGTACTTC
J gene: TRBJ2-5
D gene: NA
clone size: NA
V gene: TRBV11-1

CDR3 protein: CASRLNTEGFREKLFF
CDR3 DNA: TGCGCCAGCAGGCTTAACACCGAGGGGTTTCGTGAAAAACTGTTTTTT
J gene: TRBJ1-4
D gene: NA
clone size: few
V gene: TRBV5-1

CDR3 protein: CASSSDYASNEQFF
CDR3 DNA: TGTGCCAGCAGCTCAGACTACGCTTCCAATGAGCAGTTCTTC
J gene: TRBJ2-1
D gene: NA
clone size: NA
V gene: TRBV7-2

CDR3 protein: CASSSTGGSYEQYF
CDR3 DNA: TGTGCCAGCAGCTCGACAGGGGGCTCCTACGAGCAGTACTTC
J gene: TRBJ2-7
D gene: TRBD1
clone size: NA
V gene: TRBV11-3

CDR3 protein: CASSLGLAGDYNEQFF
CDR3 DNA: TGTGCCAGCAGCTTAGGGCTAGCGGGGGACTACAATGAGCAGTTCTTC
J gene: TRBJ2-1
D gene: TRBD2
clone size: once
V gene: TRBV5-8

CDR3 protein: CSVGQGADQPQHF
CDR3 DNA: TGCAGCGTTGGACAGGGGGCGGATCAGCCCCAGCATTTT
J gene: TRBJ1-5
D gene: TRBD1
clone size: NA
V gene: TRBV29-1

CDR3 protein: CASSSRTSRGETQYF
CDR3 DNA: TGTGCCAGCAGCTCCAGGACTAGCAGAGGGGAGACCCAGTACTTC
J gene: TRBJ2-5
D gene: TRBD2
clone size: NA
V gene: TRBV11-1

CDR3 protein: CASSFASGGAYEQYF
CDR3 DNA: TGTGCCAGCAGCTTTGCCAGCGGGGGGGCCTACGAGCAGTACTTC
J gene: TRBJ2-7
D gene: TRBD2
clone size: NA
V gene: TRBV5-4